This TCR beta chain appears in the sequencing data of a study of long-term antiretroviral therapy in people with HIV. Investigators performed immunoSEQ version v3.0 at survey level. Clones were read by immunoSEQ multiplex PCR, and TCRdb kept only the in-frame ones, dropping some. The repertoire includes nearly 30,000 clones, 70% to 90% of them detected once, and 7.5% to 10% sits in the top ten. The V end lost 1 base, the J end lost 0 bases, and 10 bases lay between the germline ends. Germline V CDR1 and CDR2: MNHEY, SMNVEV (reference sequence). CDR3 length: 15 residues. The sample in question was unsorted PBMCs, obtained 3.2 years before starting antiretroviral therapy. The origin of this receptor is a man over 45 with HIV. The gene calls are TRBV27 and TRBJ2-7; possible D gene TRBD1, 6 bases. For the CDR3, the DNA is TGTGCCAGCAGTTTATACAGGGTTCCCTCCTACGAGCAGTACTTC. Protein sequence: CASSLYRVPSYEQYF.